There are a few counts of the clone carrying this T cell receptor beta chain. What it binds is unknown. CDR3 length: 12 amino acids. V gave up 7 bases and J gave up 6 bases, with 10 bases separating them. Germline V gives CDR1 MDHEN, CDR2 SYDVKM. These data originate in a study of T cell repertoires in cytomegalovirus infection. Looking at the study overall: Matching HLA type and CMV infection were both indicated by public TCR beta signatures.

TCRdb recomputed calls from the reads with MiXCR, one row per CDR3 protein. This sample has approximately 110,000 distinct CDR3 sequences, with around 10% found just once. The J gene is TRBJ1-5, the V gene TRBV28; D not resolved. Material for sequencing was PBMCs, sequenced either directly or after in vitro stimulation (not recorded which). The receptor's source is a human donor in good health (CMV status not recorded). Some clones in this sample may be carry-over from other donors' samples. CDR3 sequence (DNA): TGTGCCAGCACCCGATGGGGTCAGCCCCAGCATTTT. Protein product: CASTRWGQPQHF.